These T cell receptor beta chains were read from a single sample in a study of cytomegalovirus exposure and HLA in healthy donors. The protocol was immunoSEQ multiplex PCR, while the TCRdb copy is restricted to in-frame clones and leaves out a portion. The sample lists around 170,000 clones, over 65% occurring once. The sequencing input was PBMCs. These receptors were obtained from a man younger than 30 in good health and CMV-seronegative. The CDR3 runs from the conserved cysteine through the conserved F or W. Fields, in order: D gene, V gene, clone size, J gene, CDR3 DNA, CDR3 protein. D genes are given only for firm matches. Not all rows give a size; the values are once, few, many and, for expanded clones, a class.

d_gene: TRBD2
v_gene: TRBV7-3
abundance: NA
j_gene: TRBJ2-4
CDR3nt: TGTGCCAGCAGCTTACGTGCTGGGACTAGCGGGAGTACGAACATTCAGTACTTC
CDR3aa: CASSLRAGTSGSTNIQYF

d_gene: TRBD2
v_gene: TRBV19
abundance: NA
j_gene: TRBJ2-1
CDR3nt: TGTGCCAGTAGTCCAGGGACTAGCGGGAGGTCCTACAATGAGCAGTTCTTC
CDR3aa: CASSPGTSGRSYNEQFF

d_gene: TRBD1
v_gene: TRBV19
abundance: NA
j_gene: TRBJ2-5
CDR3nt: TGTGCCAGTAGTATAAGGACAGGGGATGAGACCCAGTACTTC
CDR3aa: CASSIRTGDETQYF

d_gene: NA
v_gene: TRBV6-6
abundance: NA
j_gene: TRBJ2-5
CDR3nt: TGTGCCAGCGGTCGGGGTCAAGGGACCCAGTACTTC
CDR3aa: CASGRGQGTQYF

d_gene: NA
v_gene: TRBV30
abundance: few
j_gene: TRBJ1-6
CDR3nt: TGTGCCTGGAGTCGGGGGAGTAGATCACCCCTCCACTTT
CDR3aa: CAWSRGSRSPLHF

d_gene: NA
v_gene: TRBV11-3
abundance: NA
j_gene: TRBJ2-6
CDR3nt: TGTGCCAGCAGCTTAGGGCCTGGGGCCAACGTCCTGACTTTC
CDR3aa: CASSLGPGANVLTF

d_gene: TRBD1
v_gene: TRBV7-2
abundance: NA
j_gene: TRBJ1-2
CDR3nt: TGTGCCAGCAGCCCAGGACAGGACGGGCCCTATGGCTACACCTTC
CDR3aa: CASSPGQDGPYGYTF

d_gene: TRBD2
v_gene: TRBV19
abundance: NA
j_gene: TRBJ2-1
CDR3nt: TGTGCCAGTAGTTCTGGGACTAGCGGGGGGTTCTCCTACAATGAGCAGTTCTTC
CDR3aa: CASSSGTSGGFSYNEQFF

d_gene: NA
v_gene: TRBV6-5
abundance: NA
j_gene: TRBJ1-2
CDR3nt: TGTGCCAGCAGTCCCCCAGGGGCCTATGGCTACACCTTC
CDR3aa: CASSPPGAYGYTF

d_gene: NA
v_gene: TRBV6-5
abundance: NA
j_gene: TRBJ1-4
CDR3nt: TGTGCCAGCAGTCCTCGTTGGCGGGGCGAAAAACTGTTTTTT
CDR3aa: CASSPRWRGEKLFF

d_gene: NA
v_gene: TRBV5-6
abundance: NA
j_gene: TRBJ2-7
CDR3nt: TGTGCCAGCACCCTCAAGGGGAGGTGGGCCTACGAGCAGTACTTC
CDR3aa: CASTLKGRWAYEQYF

d_gene: TRBD2
v_gene: TRBV9
abundance: NA
j_gene: TRBJ2-4
CDR3nt: TGTGCCAGCAGCGTAAATTCGTGGGGGGATAGCGGGAACATTCAGTACTTC
CDR3aa: CASSVNSWGDSGNIQYF

d_gene: NA
v_gene: TRBV7-6
abundance: NA
j_gene: TRBJ1-1
CDR3nt: TGTGCCAGCAGCAGCGGACAGCCGAACACTGAAGCTTTCTTT
CDR3aa: CASSSGQPNTEAFF

d_gene: NA
v_gene: TRBV7-8
abundance: NA
j_gene: TRBJ2-5
CDR3nt: TGTGCCAGCAGCTTGTCGGGATGGGCTTGGGAGACCCAGTACTTC
CDR3aa: CASSLSGWAWETQYF

d_gene: NA
v_gene: TRBV6-5
abundance: NA
j_gene: TRBJ1-2
CDR3nt: TGTGCCAGCAGTTATACCGGGAACTATGGCTACACCTTC
CDR3aa: CASSYTGNYGYTF

d_gene: NA
v_gene: TRBV19
abundance: NA
j_gene: TRBJ2-5
CDR3nt: TGTGCCAGTAGTACCCCGAAATTACGGGGGCAAGAGACCCAGTACTTC
CDR3aa: CASSTPKLRGQETQYF

d_gene: NA
v_gene: TRBV6-1
abundance: NA
j_gene: TRBJ2-3
CDR3nt: TGTGCCAGCAGTGAAGGAACTAGCACAGATACGCAGTATTTT
CDR3aa: CASSEGTSTDTQYF

d_gene: TRBD1
v_gene: TRBV6-5
abundance: NA
j_gene: TRBJ2-1
CDR3nt: TGTGCCAGCAGTTACCATGACAGGGCGAGGCAGTTCTTC
CDR3aa: CASSYHDRARQFF

d_gene: TRBD2
v_gene: TRBV4-3
abundance: NA
j_gene: TRBJ2-7
CDR3nt: TGCGCCAGCAGCCTCCTAGCGGGAGAGTACGAGCAGTACTTC
CDR3aa: CASSLLAGEYEQYF

d_gene: TRBD1
v_gene: TRBV11-1
abundance: NA
j_gene: TRBJ1-1
CDR3nt: TGTGCCAGCAGCTGGGTGGGACAGACTGAAGCTTTCTTT
CDR3aa: CASSWVGQTEAFF

d_gene: TRBD1
v_gene: TRBV5-6
abundance: NA
j_gene: TRBJ1-4
CDR3nt: TGTGCCAGCAGCTGGGACAGAAATAATGAAAAACTGTTTTTT
CDR3aa: CASSWDRNNEKLFF

d_gene: TRBD1
v_gene: TRBV9
abundance: NA
j_gene: TRBJ2-7
CDR3nt: TGTGCCAGCAGCGCGGAGGACAGGGCTACCTACGAGCAGTACTTC
CDR3aa: CASSAEDRATYEQYF

d_gene: NA
v_gene: TRBV5-1
abundance: NA
j_gene: TRBJ2-1
CDR3nt: TGCGCCAGCCAAGCGGAGGCCTCCTACAATGAGCAGTTCTTC
CDR3aa: CASQAEASYNEQFF

d_gene: TRBD2
v_gene: TRBV4-3
abundance: NA
j_gene: TRBJ2-7
CDR3nt: TGCGCCAGCAGCCTTCGGACTAGCGGTCCCTACGAGCAGTACTTC
CDR3aa: CASSLRTSGPYEQYF

d_gene: TRBD1
v_gene: TRBV18
abundance: NA
j_gene: TRBJ1-5
CDR3nt: TGTGCCAGCTCACCCGACAGGGAGGATCAGCCCCAGCATTTT
CDR3aa: CASSPDREDQPQHF

d_gene: NA
v_gene: TRBV11-2
abundance: NA
j_gene: TRBJ2-7
CDR3nt: TGTGCCAGCAGCTCCCGACTAGACGAGCAGTACTTC
CDR3aa: CASSSRLDEQYF

d_gene: TRBD1
v_gene: TRBV7-6
abundance: NA
j_gene: TRBJ2-7
CDR3nt: TGTGCCAGCAGCCTACCCTCCAGGACAGGCCACCTGGTCTGCGAGCAGTACTTC
CDR3aa: CASSLPSRTGHLVCEQYF

d_gene: TRBD1
v_gene: TRBV6-1
abundance: NA
j_gene: TRBJ1-1
CDR3nt: TGTGCCCATCAAAAACAGGGGGCAACTGAAGCTTTCTTT
CDR3aa: CAHQKQGATEAFF

d_gene: NA
v_gene: TRBV29-1
abundance: NA
j_gene: TRBJ2-5
CDR3nt: TGCAGCGTCGGCCGGGACTCCACCCAACGAACCCAGTACTTC
CDR3aa: CSVGRDSTQRTQYF

d_gene: NA
v_gene: TRBV2
abundance: NA
j_gene: TRBJ1-2
CDR3nt: TGTGCCAGCACCGGGGTAGTCTACACCTTC
CDR3aa: CASTGVVYTF

d_gene: TRBD1
v_gene: TRBV2
abundance: NA
j_gene: TRBJ2-1
CDR3nt: TGTGCCAGCAGCGCCGGACAGGGGGCAGGGAATGAGCAGTTCTTC
CDR3aa: CASSAGQGAGNEQFF

d_gene: TRBD2
v_gene: TRBV10-2
abundance: NA
j_gene: TRBJ2-7
CDR3nt: TGCGCCAGCAGTGGGGGCGGGGGGAGATTCGAGCAGTACTTC
CDR3aa: CASSGGGGRFEQYF

d_gene: NA
v_gene: TRBV11-2
abundance: NA
j_gene: TRBJ1-1
CDR3nt: TGTGCCAGCAGCGAGGACAGGAACACTGAAGCTTTCTTT
CDR3aa: CASSEDRNTEAFF

d_gene: NA
v_gene: TRBV30
abundance: NA
j_gene: TRBJ1-2
CDR3nt: TGTGCCTGGAGTCCACGTAGTTATGGCTACACCTTC
CDR3aa: CAWSPRSYGYTF

d_gene: NA
v_gene: TRBV19
abundance: NA
j_gene: TRBJ1-5
CDR3nt: TGTGCCAGTAGTATGTACCCCAGTAGCAATCAGCCCCAGCATTTT
CDR3aa: CASSMYPSSNQPQHF

d_gene: TRBD1
v_gene: TRBV10-3
abundance: NA
j_gene: TRBJ2-7
CDR3nt: TGTGCCATCAGTGAGTCGCCGGGGACAGAATACGAGCAGTACTTC
CDR3aa: CAISESPGTEYEQYF

d_gene: TRBD1
v_gene: TRBV27
abundance: NA
j_gene: TRBJ2-1
CDR3nt: TGTGCCAGCAGTCCCCACCCAGGGGGCGATGAGCAGTTCTTC
CDR3aa: CASSPHPGGDEQFF

d_gene: TRBD1
v_gene: TRBV7-6
abundance: NA
j_gene: TRBJ1-2
CDR3nt: TGTGCCAGCAGCTCCGGACAGGGCACGGGTGGCTACACCTTC
CDR3aa: CASSSGQGTGGYTF

d_gene: NA
v_gene: TRBV7-9
abundance: NA
j_gene: TRBJ1-1
CDR3nt: TGTGCCGGCGCGGGGGAATGGGGCGCTGAAGCTTTCTTT
CDR3aa: CAGAGEWGAEAFF

d_gene: NA
v_gene: TRBV11-3
abundance: NA
j_gene: TRBJ2-7
CDR3nt: TGTGCCAGCAGCTTACGAGAGGAAGCGGGCTACGAGCAGTACTTC
CDR3aa: CASSLREEAGYEQYF

d_gene: TRBD2
v_gene: TRBV27
abundance: NA
j_gene: TRBJ2-6
CDR3nt: TGTGCCAGCACCAAGGGAGGGGCTGGGGCCAACGTCCTGACTTTC
CDR3aa: CASTKGGAGANVLTF

d_gene: TRBD1
v_gene: TRBV6-5
abundance: NA
j_gene: TRBJ2-7
CDR3nt: TGTGCCAGTCGGGACAGAACCTACGAGCAGTACTTC
CDR3aa: CASRDRTYEQYF

d_gene: TRBD1
v_gene: TRBV11-2
abundance: few
j_gene: TRBJ1-1
CDR3nt: TGTGCCAGCAGCCGTCCGCCCGGGACAGGTGAAACTGAAGCTTTCTTT
CDR3aa: CASSRPPGTGETEAFF

d_gene: TRBD2
v_gene: TRBV27
abundance: few
j_gene: TRBJ2-1
CDR3nt: TGTGCCAGCAGTTCTACCGGGACTAGGGGCAGGAATGAGCAGTTCTTC
CDR3aa: CASSSTGTRGRNEQFF

d_gene: NA
v_gene: TRBV19
abundance: NA
j_gene: TRBJ2-4
CDR3nt: TGTGCCAGTGAAGTAAAGCCCTCAGGGGGGATTCAGTACTTC
CDR3aa: CASEVKPSGGIQYF

d_gene: TRBD1
v_gene: TRBV5-1
abundance: NA
j_gene: TRBJ1-6
CDR3nt: TGCGCCAGCAGCTTGGGGGGGGACAGTTATAATTCACCCCTCCACTTT
CDR3aa: CASSLGGDSYNSPLHF